This T cell receptor (beta chain) was retrieved from a study of blood T cell repertoires in COVID-19. Study as a whole: T cells, B-cell-depleted T cells, or PBMCs supplied cDNA or gDNA.

The germline V gene encodes CDR1 SGHDT and CDR2 YYEEEE. With 0 bases removed from V and 2 bases from J, the gap between germline ends came to 12 bases. This CDR3 contains 17 residues. Authors' data handling: The authors estimated nucleated cell counts from reference gene primer amplification. Only in-frame clones appear in the TCRdb table, and some are missing; sequencing was by immunoSEQ multiplex PCR. That table is the source of V, J and clone size, and D and trimming were worked out from the DNA. Found here are over 15,000 clones, around 92% of them singletons; the top ten hold about 6%. Sequencing input: peripheral blood. This TCR derives from a human donor in a cohort sampled during active COVID-19. The chain couples TRBV5-6 to TRBJ1-6; no clear D. CDR3 sequence (DNA): TGTGCCAGCAGCTTGGGAGGGATCGTCGCCTATAATTCACCCCTCCACTTT. Its protein is CASSLGGIVAYNSPLHF. Variable domain in full (rest from reference TRBV5-6 and TRBJ1-6): DAGVTQSPTHLIKTRGQQVTLRCSPKSGHDTVSWYQQALGQGPQFIFQYYEEEERQRGNFPDRFSGHQFPNYSSELNVNALLLGDSALYLCASSLGGIVAYNSPLHFGNGTRLTVT.